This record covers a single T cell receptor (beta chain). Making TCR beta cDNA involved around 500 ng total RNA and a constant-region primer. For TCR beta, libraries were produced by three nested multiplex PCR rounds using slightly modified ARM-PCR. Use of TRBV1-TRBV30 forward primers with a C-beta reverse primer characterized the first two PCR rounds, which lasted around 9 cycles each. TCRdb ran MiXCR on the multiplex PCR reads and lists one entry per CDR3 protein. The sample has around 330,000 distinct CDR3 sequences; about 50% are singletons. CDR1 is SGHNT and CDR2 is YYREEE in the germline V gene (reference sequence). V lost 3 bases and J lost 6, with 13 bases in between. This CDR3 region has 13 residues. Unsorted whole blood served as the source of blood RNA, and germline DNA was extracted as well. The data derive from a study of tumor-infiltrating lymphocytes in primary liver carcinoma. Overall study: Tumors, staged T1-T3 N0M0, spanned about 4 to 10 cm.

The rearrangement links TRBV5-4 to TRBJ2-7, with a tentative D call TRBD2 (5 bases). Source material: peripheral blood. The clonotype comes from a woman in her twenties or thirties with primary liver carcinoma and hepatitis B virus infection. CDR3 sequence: CASSSTLAGEQYF. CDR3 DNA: TGTGCCAGCAGCTCAACGCTAGCTGGCGAGCAGTACTTC.